This TCR beta chain was recovered during a study of post-analysis software for immune sequencing data. Study-level findings and limits: Patients showed TRBV5-6, TRBV5-1 and TRBV20-1 among roughly 5 TRBV segments more frequent than in controls. Relative to controls, patients with multiple sclerosis showed significantly lower normalized Chao1 diversity.

The CDR3 sequence is 16 residues long. The V end was cut by 7 bases, the J end by 2 bases, with 18 bases between. Every TCR beta cDNA library bore unique molecular identifiers. The T cell input of roughly 0.9 to 11 million gave roughly 500,000 cDNA molecules. TCRdb recomputed calls from the PCR reads with MiXCR, one row per CDR3 protein. This sample carries hundreds of thousands of distinct CDR3 sequences, around 53% of them seen once, and the ten largest clones take 4.6%. Comments on this clonotype: The antigen is not known.

This sequence was found in a girl aged 10 to 17 with multiple sclerosis. V is TRBV12-3 or TRBV12-4 and J is TRBJ2-1; D tentatively reads TRBD1 or TRBD2 (5 bases each). The sequenced sample was blood. CDR3 sequence reads: CASIPGRRSPYNEQFF. For the CDR3, the DNA is TGTGCCAGCATCCCGGGGCGCCGTAGCCCCTACAATGAGCAGTTCTTC.